This T cell receptor (beta chain) was profiled in a study of blood T cells in healthy people across ages. Combining a sample-barcoded 5' primer with a J-beta primer mix, a second PCR ran for 7 to 11 cycles. Unique molecular identifiers of 12 random nucleotides labeled each cDNA. Each CDR3 protein is one row after TCRdb ran MiXCR on the 5' RACE reads. Here the sample spans about a million distinct CDR3 sequences, roughly 51% being singletons. Germline V lookup: CDR1 SGHVS, CDR2 FNYEAQ. The CDR3 covers 18 residues. V was clipped by 1 base and J by 10 bases; unmatched bases: 19. Sequencing was done on a sample of blood. This rearrangement joins TRBV7-6 to TRBJ2-3; 8 positions match TRBD2. The TCR originated in a woman between 55 and 75 years old in good health. The CDR3 DNA follows: TGTGCCAGCAGCTTAGGATTTGTGGTCGGGGGGGACCACGGGGCGCAGTATTTT. Translating it yields CASSLGFVVGGDHGAQYF. The full variable domain, with the rest looked up from reference TRBV7-6 and TRBJ2-3, is GAGVSQSPRYKVTKRGQDVALRCDPISGHVSLYWYRQALGQGPEFLTYFNYEAQQDKSGLPNDRFSAERPEGSISTLTIQRTEQRDSAMYRCASSLGFVVGGDHGAQYFGPGTRLTVL.